The present T cell receptor (beta chain) was sequenced within a study of shared clonotypes between healthy human individuals. Details on this clone: Other nucleotide sequences in the sample specify the same CDR3.

Naive-designated CD8 cells lacked CD45RO, were positively enriched for CCR7, and omitted terminally differentiated effector memory CD45RA+ cells. Several immunoSEQ 96-well plates shared each subset's DNA, each plate a replicate. In the authors' methods: Sequence data from immunoSEQ were junction-only and lacked quality scores; consequently, filtering differed. Sequenced by immunoSEQ multiplex PCR; TCRdb stores in-frame clones only, minus some. V and J calls and clone size are as listed in that table; D and trimming were resolved from the DNA. The sample lists about 700,000 clones; roughly nine tenths were seen once. This CDR3 is 14 amino acids long. Germline CDR1 reads MNHEY; CDR2 reads SVGAGI. Trimming cost V 6 bases and J 1 base; bases outside gene matches: 3.

The receptor's source is a man aged 25-40 years in good health. Sequenced sample: naive CD8+ T cells sorted from blood. This chain joins TRBV6-5 and TRBJ2-7; the match to TRBD1 covers 10 bases. The CDR3 protein is CASSLGQGSYEQYF. The CDR3 nucleotides are TGTGCCAGCAGCTTGGGACAGGGGTCCTACGAGCAGTACTTC.